A single sample gave rise to the 9 T cell receptor beta chains below, sequenced in a study of metastatic and nonmetastatic thyroid tumors. TCRdb recomputed clones from the PCR reads via MiXCR. The table has tens of thousands of clones, roughly 20% seen once. All patients were untreated before thyroid surgery. The sample was blood. The receptors originated from a female donor with papillary thyroid cancer or a benign thyroid nodule (not recorded which). Some clones in this sample may be carry-over from other donors' samples.

This clone has only a few counts. A much bigger clone sits one base away, suggesting this may be a read error. The J gene is TRBJ2-1, the V gene TRBV6-1; D is perhaps TRBD1 (5 bases). Trimming shortened V by 5 bases and J by 8 bases, and 19 bases separated the two germline ends. Germline lookup yields CDR1 MNHNS and CDR2 SASEGT. The length of the CDR3 is 15 residues. The CDR3: CASSSNQQVAYEQFF. Here the CDR3 DNA reads TGTGCCAGCAGTTCGAACCAACAGGTGGCATATGAGCAGTTCTTC.

This clone turned up a few times. A much larger clone sits a single nucleotide away, making a read error possible. The missing conserved phenylalanine or tryptophan at the end of this CDR3 makes a read error likely. The rearrangement joins TRBV24-1 to TRBJ2-1; the D gene is possibly TRBD2 (6 bases). Trimming took 1 base from V and 7 from J, leaving 16 bases between them. Germline CDR1 is KGHDR and CDR2 is SFDVKD. CDR3 length: 16 amino acids. DNA of the CDR3: TGTGCCACCAGTGATTTCAGTAGCGGAGAACGGAATGAGCAGTTCTCC. Translated: CATSDFSSGERNEQFS.

As regards this clone: Other DNA variants within this sample encode the same CDR3. The chain uses TRBV5-6 and TRBJ2-5; 8 nucleotides align to TRBD2. The CDR3 covers 15 residues. Germline trimming cut 0 bases from V and 5 bases from J; bases unmatched to any gene: 6. Germline V gene sequence: CDR1 SGHDT, CDR2 YYEEEE. This CDR3 reads CASSLERERRETQYF. In nucleotides, the CDR3 is TGTGCCAGCAGCTTGGAGCGGGAGCGACGGGAGACCCAGTACTTC. Complete variable domain (other parts from reference TRBV5-6 and TRBJ2-5): DAGVTQSPTHLIKTRGQQVTLRCSPKSGHDTVSWYQQALGQGPQFIFQYYEEEERQRGNFPDRFSGHQFPNYSSELNVNALLLGDSALYLCASSLERERRETQYFGPGTRLLVL.

This clone is medium-sized. J is TRBJ1-2 and V is TRBV2, with D perhaps matching TRBD1 (6 bases). CDR1 is SNHLY, CDR2 FYNNEI, per germline. This CDR3 comprises 14 residues. Trimming cost V 5 bases and J 4 bases, with 14 bases left between them. The CDR3 loop reads CASSPQGGGYGYTF. DNA of the CDR3: TGTGCCAGCAGTCCTCAGGGAGGGGGCTATGGCTACACCTTC.

Of note for this clone: One end of the junction varies from germline; a read error may be responsible. The chain couples TRBV15 to TRBJ2-1; perhaps TRBD1 as D (5 bases). Germline assignment: CDR1 LNHNV and CDR2 YYDKDF (reference sequence). This CDR3 comprises 12 residues. CDR3 coding DNA: TGTCCCACCAGCAGGGTGAGGTGTGAGCAGTTCTTC. Its protein product is CPTSRVRCEQFF.

The table lists this clone with many counts. The chain uses TRBV19 and TRBJ2-3, with TRBD2 matching over 14 bases. The germline V gene encodes CDR1 LNHDA and CDR2 SQIVND (reference sequence). V lost 5 bases, J lost 5 bases, and 6 bases stayed unmatched. The CDR3 sequence is 16 residues long. CDR3 in amino acids: CASSPTTSGREDTQYF. CDR3 coding DNA: TGTGCCAGTAGTCCGACGACTAGCGGGAGGGAAGATACGCAGTATTTT.

J is TRBJ2-3 and V is TRBV20-1; 8 bases match TRBD1. CDR3 length: 15 residues. CDR1 and CDR2 (germline): DFQATT, SNEGSKA (reference sequence). Unmatched junction bases numbered 12, after V lost 3 bases and J lost 7 bases. The CDR3 loop is CSARISDRVLNTQYF. In nucleotides, the CDR3 is TGCAGTGCTAGGATATCGGACAGGGTACTGAATACGCAGTATTTT.

This clone was counted many times. With a much larger clone just one base away, this may be a read error. Other nucleotide sequences in the sample specify the same CDR3. This chain uses TRBV19 with TRBJ2-2; D is ambiguous. The CDR3 length is 13 residues. Germline V lookup: CDR1 LNHDA, CDR2 SQIVND (reference sequence). V was shortened by 1 base and J by 6 bases, with 6 bases between the two germline ends. Here the CDR3 reads CASSIGPPGELFF. The CDR3 region has the DNA TGTGCCAGTAGTATAGGACCGCCCGGGGAGCTGTTTTTT.

This clone was seen a few times. J is TRBJ2-5 and V is TRBV12-3 or TRBV12-4; a weak D match, TRBD2 (5 bases). Trimming pared 7 bases from V and 5 bases from J, leaving 17 bases between. The CDR3 loop spans 14 amino acids. The chain's CDR3 is CASISWSRGETQYF. In DNA form, the CDR3 reads TGTGCCAGCATTTCTTGGTCCCGAGGGGAGACCCAGTACTTC.